This T cell receptor (beta chain) is from a study of T cell responses to AZD1222 COVID-19 vaccine. Assay: immunoSEQ multiplex PCR; the TCRdb copy retains only in-frame clones and omits some. The sample contains 100,000 to 150,000 clones, 70% to 90% of which appear only once. Per the germline V gene, CDR1 is GTSNPN and CDR2 is SVGIG (reference sequence). The junction had 5 bases not matched to a gene; V was cut back by 2 bases and J by 7 bases. The CDR3 contains 13 residues. The chain couples TRBV30 to TRBJ1-5; 7 positions match TRBD1. The sample was peripheral blood, taken on day 0 of AZD1222 vaccination. The TCR originated in an adult in good health. Here the CDR3 DNA reads TGTGCCTGGAGTTACAGGGGAGGCCAGCCCCAGCATTTT. This codes for CAWSYRGGQPQHF.